Listed here are 13 T cell receptor beta chains from one sample, sequenced in a study of blood T cell repertoires in COVID-19. Data came from immunoSEQ multiplex PCR; TCRdb stores just in-frame clones and leaves some out. The data show about 380,000 clones, about 88% seen once. Sequencing was done on a sample of PBMCs or T cells enriched from blood (not recorded which). These TCRs come from a woman in her late teens or twenties who had recovered from COVID-19.

This clone was counted a few times. The chain uses TRBV2 and TRBJ2-2, with no clear D. Per the germline V gene, CDR1 is SNHLY and CDR2 is FYNNEI. This CDR3 region has 12 residues. Trimming pared 3 bases from V and 8 bases from J, leaving 7 bases between. The CDR3 protein is CASSEWLGELFF. Here the CDR3 DNA reads TGTGCCAGCAGTGAGTGGCTGGGGGAGCTGTTTTTT.

J is TRBJ1-3 and V is TRBV6-1, with a weak D call TRBD1 (6 bases). The CDR3 is made up of 16 amino acids. Germline loops: CDR1 MNHNS, CDR2 SASEGT. V was cut by 1 base and J by 2 bases, with 12 bases left in between. The CDR3 region is CASSEDPGAAGNTIYF. In nucleotides, the CDR3 is TGTGCCAGCAGTGAAGACCCAGGGGCGGCTGGAAACACCATATATTTT.

This chain uses TRBV7-9 with TRBJ1-4; 7 nucleotides agree with TRBD1. The V segment lost 5 bases and the J segment 3 bases; nucleotides outside the gene matches: 6. Per the germline V gene, CDR1 is SEHNR and CDR2 is FQNEAQ (reference sequence). The CDR3 totals 15 residues. Here the CDR3 DNA reads TGTGCCAGCAGCGCAGACAGGGTGGCTAATGAAAAACTGTTTTTT. The encoded protein is CASSADRVANEKLFF.

This chain links TRBV5-5 with TRBJ1-5, with D perhaps TRBD1 (6 bases). The CDR3 is made up of 15 amino acids. In germline, CDR1 is SGHKS, CDR2 YYEKEE (reference sequence). V was trimmed by 3 bases and J by 7 bases, leaving 17 bases between them. CDR3 sequence (DNA): TGTGCCAGCAGCTGGACCCTCACAGGGAAACAGCCCCAGCATTTT. Amino acids: CASSWTLTGKQPQHF.

The J gene is TRBJ2-3, the V gene TRBV4-3; 7 bases match TRBD2. This CDR3 comprises 19 residues. V dropped 0 bases and J dropped 0; count of bases not matched to a gene: 12. The V gene's germline CDR1 is LGHNA and CDR2 YSLEER. CDR3: CASSQDIGLEILSTDTQYF. CDR3 coding DNA: TGCGCCAGCAGCCAAGATATAGGACTAGAGATTCTTAGCACAGATACGCAGTATTTT.

This clone appeared a single time. V gene TRBV7-4 combines with J gene TRBJ2-1; TRBD2 might be the D (5 bases). Germline assignment: CDR1 SGHVT and CDR2 SQSDAQ. This CDR3 contains 15 residues. The ends were cut back, 4 bases at V and 7 bases at J, with 17 bases in the middle. CDR3 sequence: CASSSGHLAANEQFF. CDR3 coding DNA: TGTGCCAGCAGCTCAGGCCACCTAGCAGCTAATGAGCAGTTCTTC.

The chain combines TRBV7-9 with TRBJ2-7; 10 positions agree with TRBD1. Germline V CDR1 and CDR2: SEHNR, FQNEAQ (reference sequence). CDR3 size: 16 residues. J gave up 3 bases and V 5 bases, and 10 bases lay outside the gene matches. This chain's CDR3 is CASSLNPGQGIYEQYF. The CDR3 DNA sequence: TGTGCCAGCAGCCTAAATCCGGGACAGGGGATCTACGAGCAGTACTTC. The complete variable domain, with remaining parts taken from reference TRBV7-9 and TRBJ2-7, reads DTGVSQNPRHKITKRGQNVTFRCDPISEHNRLYWYRQTLGQGPEFLTYFQNEAQLEKSRLLSDRFSAERPKGSFSTLEIQRTEQGDSAMYLCASSLNPGQGIYEQYFGPGTRLTVT.

This clone has a single count. The chain employs TRBV29-1 and TRBJ2-7, with D unresolved. V dropped 1 base and J dropped 0 bases, with 10 bases sitting between them. CDR1 and CDR2 (germline): SQVTM, ANQGSEA. This CDR3 contains 14 residues. The CDR3 DNA reads TGCAGCGTTGAAGGGTTCCGCGGCTCCTACGAGCAGTACTTC. This encodes CSVEGFRGSYEQYF.

This sequence joins TRBV24-1 and TRBJ1-2; D is perhaps TRBD1 (6 bases). Trimming cost V 0 bases and J 5 bases, with 12 bases left between them. From germline, CDR1 is KGHDR and CDR2 SFDVKD. This CDR3 contains 15 residues. The CDR3 loop reads CATSDLRRDKYGYTF. The DNA for the CDR3 is TGTGCCACCAGTGATTTGCGCCGGGACAAATATGGCTACACCTTC.

This chain links TRBV15 with TRBJ1-2; TRBD1 is a possible D gene (6 bases). The ends were cut back, 5 bases at V and 0 bases at J, with 13 bases in the middle. Germline CDR1 is LNHNV and CDR2 is YYDKDF (reference sequence). This CDR3 is built from 15 residues. The CDR3 sequence is CATSLGQYTNYGYTF. DNA of the CDR3: TGTGCCACCAGCCTCGGACAGTATACTAACTATGGCTACACCTTC.

This clone occurred a few times. The CDR3 loop reads CASSDPGQFLTDTQYF. The CDR3 DNA reads TGTGCCAGCAGTGACCCGGGACAGTTCCTCACAGATACGCAGTATTTT. The chain is built from TRBV6-1 and TRBJ2-3; 7 bases are a match to TRBD1. Losses at the gene ends were 3 bases for V and 2 bases for J; bases not matched to a gene: 8. The CDR3 totals 16 residues. Looked up from germline, CDR1 is MNHNS and CDR2 is SASEGT.

This chain links TRBV4-1 with TRBJ1-1; D is unclear. Germline V CDR1 and CDR2: MGHRA, YSYEKL. The CDR3 runs to 16 residues. The V end was cut by 0 bases, the J end by 3 bases, with 14 bases between. The CDR3 bases are TGCGCCAGCAGCCAAGAGGCGGGATCTGTGCACACTGAAGCTTTCTTT. Protein sequence: CASSQEAGSVHTEAFF.

The rearrangement links TRBV20-1 to TRBJ1-1; perhaps TRBD1 as D (5 bases). The CDR3 loop spans 11 amino acids. Between the trimmed V and J ends, which lost 5 bases and 2 bases, there was a span of 6 bases. Per germline, CDR1 DFQATT and CDR2 SNEGSKA (reference sequence). CDR3 nucleotides: TGCAGTGCTGACAGAAACACTGAAGCTTTCTTT. As protein: CSADRNTEAFF.